This T cell receptor beta chain was obtained from a study of cytomegalovirus exposure and HLA in healthy donors. Study-wide results and caveats: For TCR beta chains, V- and J-gene trimming was later linked to a missense DCLRE1C variant. Using the classifier, cytomegalovirus status was reportedly diagnosed with high specificity and sensitivity. CMV serostatus was the only immune exposure information that was available. In a later analysis, approximately 15,000 TCR beta sequences were associated with HLA alleles at 0.05 false discovery rate.

As to this clone: The antigen is undetermined.

60 Vbeta and 13 Jbeta primers were used in PCR. The method was immunoSEQ multiplex PCR; TCRdb's version includes in-frame clones alone and lacks a portion of them. The top ten clones hold approximately 1% of a sample with over 200,000 clones, roughly 90% of them seen once. This clonotype originated in a woman between 18 and 30 years old in good health and CMV-seronegative. The specimen was PBMCs.

CDR3 in DNA: TGTGCCAGCAGCGTATCCCATGGGGCCTTGTCGAACACCGGGGAGCTGTTTTTT. This encodes CASSVSHGALSNTGELFF. V gene TRBV7-3 combines with J gene TRBJ2-2, with D tentatively TRBD1 (5 bases). In germline, CDR1 is SGHTA, CDR2 FQGTGA. Trimming took 5 bases from V and 0 from J, leaving 19 bases between them. The CDR3 loop spans 18 amino acids.